The TCR beta chain described here comes from a study of T cell repertoires in cytomegalovirus infection. Study summary: The public TCR beta signatures pointed to both CMV infection and matching HLA type.

One entry per CDR3 protein, called by TCRdb with MiXCR from the reads. This sample has about 190,000 distinct CDR3 sequences, with 7.5% to 10% found just once. Broader study findings: CMV-specific HLA-C-restricted TCR beta clonotypes dominated the ex vivo response.

This clonotype was seen repeatedly, ten times or more. Its antigen is still unknown. The CDR3 is 18 residues long. Germline loops: CDR1 MDHEN, CDR2 SYDVKM. The junction had 20 bases not matched to a gene; V was cut back by 10 bases and J by 0 bases. The sequenced sample was PBMCs. The receptor was derived from a human donor in good health (CMV status not recorded). Some clones in this sample may be carry-over from other donors' samples. This sequence joins TRBV28 and TRBJ1-1; 7 nucleotides match TRBD1. CDR3 in amino acids: CATDRAGRRLSVNTEAFF. The CDR3 DNA reads as TGTGCCACCGACAGGGCAGGCAGGAGGCTATCTGTGAACACTGAAGCTTTCTTT.